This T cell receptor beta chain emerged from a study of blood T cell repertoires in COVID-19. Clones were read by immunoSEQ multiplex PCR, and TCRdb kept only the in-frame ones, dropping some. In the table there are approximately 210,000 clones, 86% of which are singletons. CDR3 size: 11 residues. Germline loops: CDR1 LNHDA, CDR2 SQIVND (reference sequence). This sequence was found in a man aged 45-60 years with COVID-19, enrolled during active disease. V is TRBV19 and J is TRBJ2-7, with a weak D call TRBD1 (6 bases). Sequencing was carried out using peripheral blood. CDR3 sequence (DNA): TGTGCTGGGACACCCTCCTACGAGCAGTACTTC. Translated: CAGTPSYEQYF.